The present entry profiles one T cell receptor (beta chain) with its context. Some clones are missing from TCRdb's copy, which holds only in-frame ones; the method was immunoSEQ multiplex PCR. Among roughly 150,000 clones listed, around 80% were seen once. This entry belongs to a study of blood T cell repertoires in COVID-19. The V gene end was trimmed by 4 bases and the J gene end by 6 bases; junction bases not matched to a gene: 2. This CDR3 contains 14 residues. The germline V gene has CDR1 SNHLY and CDR2 FYNNEI. The rearrangement links TRBV2 to TRBJ2-2, with TRBD2 matching over 10 bases. The sequence was obtained from a woman of 80 years or more with acute or convalescent COVID-19. Sequences were obtained from peripheral blood. In DNA, the CDR3 is TGTGCCAGCAGTGTCCTAGCGGGAGCCGGGGAGCTGTTTTTT. It codes for CASSVLAGAGELFF.